Listed below are T cell receptor beta chains from one sample, sequenced in a study of cytomegalovirus exposure and HLA in healthy donors. The assay was immunoSEQ multiplex PCR, and TCRdb's table has in-frame clones only and misses some. The table shows about 90,000 clones, with approximately 84% occurring only once. The sample was PBMCs. These receptors were collected from a man aged 18 to 29 in good health and CMV-seronegative. Each CDR3 is given with its conserved first and last residue. D genes are given only for firm matches. Clone size is given for some rows only: seen once, a few or many times, or a class if the clone is expanded.

CDR3 DNA | CDR3 protein | V gene | clone size | J gene | D gene
TGTGCAAGTCGGGGGGACAGGCGGAACACTGAAGCTTTCTTT | CASRGDRRNTEAFF | TRBV12-2 | . | TRBJ1-1 | .
TGTGCCAGCAGTGACGCGACAGGGGGCCGCAATGAGCAGTTCTTC | CASSDATGGRNEQFF | TRBV6-4 | . | TRBJ2-1 | TRBD1
TGTGCCAGTTCTCCGCGGACAGGGGTTGGTGCTCAGCCCCAGCATTTT | CASSPRTGVGAQPQHF | TRBV19 | . | TRBJ1-5 | TRBD1
TGTGCCACCAGCAGAGATCTGGCGGCAGAGACCCAGTACTTC | CATSRDLAAETQYF | TRBV15 | . | TRBJ2-5 | .
TGTGCCAGTAGTGGGGCAGGGGGTAGCAATCAGCCCCAGCATTTT | CASSGAGGSNQPQHF | TRBV19 | . | TRBJ1-5 | TRBD1
TGCGCCAGCAGCTTAACCCTGCGCCGGGACAGGGGATTTCAATGGGACACTGAAGCTTTCTTT | CASSLTLRRDRGFQWDTEAFF | TRBV5-1 | . | TRBJ1-1 | TRBD1
TGTGCCAGCACCAAACCGGGACAGGGGGCCGGTGAAGCTTTCTTT | CASTKPGQGAGEAFF | TRBV28 | once | TRBJ1-1 | TRBD1
TGTGCCATCAGTGAGTCGGCTAGCGGGAGGGCAGATACGCAGTATTTT | CAISESASGRADTQYF | TRBV10-3 | . | TRBJ2-3 | TRBD2
TGTGCCTGGGGAGGGGAGACCGGGCCTAGCGGTTCCGCTTTCTTT | CAWGGETGPSGSAFF | TRBV30 | . | TRBJ1-1 | .
TGCGCCAGCAGCTTCGGGACTAGCACAGATACGCAGTATTTT | CASSFGTSTDTQYF | TRBV5-1 | few | TRBJ2-3 | .
TGTGCCAGCCGACTAACCAATCAGCCCCAGCATTTT | CASRLTNQPQHF | TRBV28 | once | TRBJ1-5 | .
TGTGCCAGCAGCGTATGGGACAGGGCTGGCGAGCAGTACTTC | CASSVWDRAGEQYF | TRBV9 | . | TRBJ2-7 | TRBD1
TGTGCCAGCAGTACCGGGACTAGGCAACAAGAGACCCAGTACTTC | CASSTGTRQQETQYF | TRBV6-6 | . | TRBJ2-5 | TRBD2
TGTGCCAGTAGTATAGGAACGGGAGGGGGCTACGAGCAGTACTTC | CASSIGTGGGYEQYF | TRBV19 | . | TRBJ2-7 | TRBD2
TGTGCCAGCAGTAGAGAGGAGGGTGGGGAGACCCAGTACTTC | CASSREEGGETQYF | TRBV6-1 | . | TRBJ2-5 | .
TGTGCCAGCAGCCAAGATCATTGGGGGGGGAACACTGAAGCTTTCTTT | CASSQDHWGGNTEAFF | TRBV14 | . | TRBJ1-1 | .